A selection of T cell receptor beta chains follows, all from one sample in a study of PD-1 blockade in classical Hodgkin lymphoma. Generated by immunoSEQ multiplex PCR, the TCRdb table keeps only in-frame clones and is missing some. The sample consists of 40,000 to 55,000 clones, 70% to 80% of them appearing once. Sequences were derived from peripheral blood mononuclear cells (PBMCs), sampled before the fourth cycle of nivolumab. These receptors originate from a human donor with classical Hodgkin lymphoma. Both conserved end residues are part of each CDR3. D genes are given only for firm matches. Size tells how often a clone was seen (once, few, many) or the class of an expanded clone, and some rows leave it out.

v_call,clone_size,d_call,j_call,cdr3_nt,cdr3_aa
TRBV6-6,-,-,TRBJ2-7,TGTGCCAGCAGTTACCGGGGGAGCTACGAGCAGTACTTC,CASSYRGSYEQYF
TRBV4-2,-,-,TRBJ2-1,TGTGCCAGCAGCCAAGTTTTCGGAGCAGATGAGCAGTTCTTC,CASSQVFGADEQFF
TRBV7-9,-,-,TRBJ2-5,TGTGCCAGCAGCCCCCAAGAGACCCAGTACTTC,CASSPQETQYF
TRBV6-6,-,TRBD1,TRBJ2-3,TGTGCCAGCAGTTCGCCGGGACAGGGGACAGATACGCAGTATTTT,CASSSPGQGTDTQYF
TRBV30,-,TRBD2,TRBJ2-4,TGTGCCTGGAGTGACGGGGGGAGCAAAAACATTCAGTACTTC,CAWSDGGSKNIQYF
TRBV2,once,-,TRBJ1-1,TGTGCCAGCAGTGAAAGGCTTTGGCAAAACACTGAAGCTTTCTTT,CASSERLWQNTEAFF
TRBV18,-,-,TRBJ1-1,TGTGCCAGCTCTGAGACGCCGGGGAACACTGAAGCTTTCTTT,CASSETPGNTEAFF
TRBV19,-,-,TRBJ1-5,TGTGCCAGTAGCCCCCGCAGGGATCAGCCCCAGCATTTT,CASSPRRDQPQHF
TRBV11-2,once,-,TRBJ2-7,TGTGCCAGCAGCGGGGAGTTCGAGCAGTACTTC,CASSGEFEQYF
TRBV7-2,-,-,TRBJ2-6,TGTGCCAGCAGCCCGCCTCGGTTCCGGGTATCCGGGGCCAACGTCCTGACTTTC,CASSPPRFRVSGANVLTF
TRBV18,-,-,TRBJ1-6,TGTGCCAGCTCACCCGGCCGCAGGGGCGGGACACCCCTCCACTTT,CASSPGRRGGTPLHF
TRBV7-2,-,TRBD2,TRBJ2-3,TGTGCCAGCAGCGTAGCGGGGGGGGAGGGAGATACGCAGTATTTT,CASSVAGGEGDTQYF
TRBV27,-,TRBD2,TRBJ2-7,TGTGCCAGCACTCAACGGCCCAGGGCGGGGGACTCCTACGAGCAGTACTTC,CASTQRPRAGDSYEQYF
TRBV4-2,-,TRBD1,TRBJ2-7,TGTGCCAGCAGCCGATGGGAGACAGGGGTTCCCGAGCAGTACTTC,CASSRWETGVPEQYF
TRBV2,-,-,TRBJ2-7,TGTGCCAGCAGCGACTACGAGCAGTACTTC,CASSDYEQYF
TRBV7-2,-,TRBD2,TRBJ2-1,TGTGCCAGCAGCTTAGCCCTAGCGGGAGAGTTATACAATGAGCAGTTCTTC,CASSLALAGELYNEQFF
TRBV9,medium-sized,-,TRBJ2-5,TGTGCCAGCAGCCCGGGGAGCCAAGAGACCCAGTACTTC,CASSPGSQETQYF
TRBV6-1,-,TRBD2,TRBJ2-1,TGTGCCAGCAGTGAAAAGCGGGAGGCTTACAATGAGCAGTTCTTC,CASSEKREAYNEQFF
TRBV5-5,-,-,TRBJ2-5,TGTGCCAGCAGCTTGCGGAAGGAGACCCAGTACTTC,CASSLRKETQYF
TRBV18,-,-,TRBJ1-5,TGTGCCAGCTCACCATTAGGGGGGAGGGTGGAACAGCCCCAGCATTTT,CASSPLGGRVEQPQHF
TRBV11-3,-,TRBD1,TRBJ1-2,TGTGCCAGCAGCTTTCAGACAGGGAACTATGGCTACACCTTC,CASSFQTGNYGYTF
TRBV5-1,-,-,TRBJ2-3,TGCGCCAGCACCCGAGGGGGGAGCACAGATACGCAGTATTTT,CASTRGGSTDTQYF
TRBV19,-,TRBD2,TRBJ2-7,TGTGCCAGTAGTTTCGGGCTAGCGGCTTACTACGAGCAGTACTTC,CASSFGLAAYYEQYF
TRBV7-6,-,TRBD2,TRBJ2-2,TGTGCCAGCAGCACCGGGAGGGGGACCGGGGAGCTGTTTTTT,CASSTGRGTGELFF
TRBV28,-,-,TRBJ2-2,TGTGCCAGCAGTTTGAGCCCGAACACCGGGGAGCTGTTTTTT,CASSLSPNTGELFF
TRBV28,-,-,TRBJ1-2,TGTGCCAGCAGTTTTGGGGGCTCTGCGATCACCTTC,CASSFGGSAITF
TRBV10-3,-,-,TRBJ1-3,TGTGCCATCAGTAGGGACACTGCTGGAAACACCATATATTTT,CAISRDTAGNTIYF
TRBV7-8,-,-,TRBJ1-1,TGTGCCAGCAGCTTAGCGGTCGGCTTAAGTGAAGCTTTCTTT,CASSLAVGLSEAFF
TRBV13,-,-,TRBJ1-4,TGTGCCAGCAGCTTCCTGGAAGGTGAAAAACTGTTTTTT,CASSFLEGEKLFF
TRBV30,-,-,TRBJ1-5,TGTGCCTGGAGTGTTAGGGGGGCTCGGCCCCAGCATTTT,CAWSVRGARPQHF
TRBV29-1,-,-,TRBJ2-5,TGCAGCGCAGAAGAGACCCAGTACTTC,CSAEETQYF
TRBV18,-,-,TRBJ1-2,TGTGCCAGCTCACCCGGCCAGGCTAACTATGGCTACACCTTC,CASSPGQANYGYTF
TRBV7-9,once,TRBD2,TRBJ2-3,TGTGCCAGCCGGGGGGGTTTGGATACGCAGTATTTT,CASRGGLDTQYF